The sequence of this TCR beta chain was determined in a study of T cells in Graves' hyperthyroidism and ophthalmopathy. TCR beta CDR3 regions were amplified from RNA. HTBI primers were employed in a first-round RT-PCR of the TCR CDR3. A single record per CDR3 protein comes from TCRdb applying MiXCR to the multiplex PCR reads. The sample holds roughly 290,000 distinct CDR3 sequences; less than 15% are singletons and the top ten take about 8%. To note about this clonotype: Its specificity is not known. A much larger clone lies a single base off, so this may be a read error.

Study-level points and caveats: Most thyroid clonotypes that were expanded above 0.001 also turned up in blood.

Diagnosis of hyperthyroidism was new in patients aged 18 to 65, and its duration was under 2 months. The clonotype comes from a woman aged 25 to 45 with Graves' hyperthyroidism that later progressed to Graves' ophthalmopathy. Sample: blood.

The CDR3: CASSYSVSYNGQFF. CDR3 nucleotides: TGTGCCAGCAGTTACAGTGTCAGCTACAATGGGCAGTTCTTC. This chain joins TRBV6-2 or TRBV6-3 and TRBJ2-1; no reliable D call. Germline CDR1 MNHEY, CDR2 SVGEGT. The CDR3 contains 14 residues.